The 16 T cell receptor beta chains reported below all come from one sample, sequenced in a study of cytomegalovirus exposure and HLA in healthy donors. 60 Vbeta and 13 Jbeta primers were used in PCR. The assay was immunoSEQ multiplex PCR, and TCRdb's table has in-frame clones only and misses some. The sample includes about 200,000 clones, roughly 79% of them seen just once. Sequenced input: PBMCs. These receptors were obtained from a young man in good health and CMV-seronegative.

The chain has TRBV6-1 and TRBJ1-5, with 9 bases identical to TRBD1. The CDR3 runs to 15 residues. Germline V gene sequence: CDR1 MNHNS, CDR2 SASEGT. The ends lost 3 bases at V and 6 bases at J; junction bases unmatched: 6. The chain's CDR3 is CASSEGQGKGQPQHF. CDR3 DNA sequence: TGTGCCAGCAGTGAGGGACAGGGAAAGGGTCAGCCCCAGCATTTT.

This chain uses TRBV10-3 with TRBJ2-7; D is possibly TRBD1 (6 bases). Trimming pared 0 bases from V and 4 bases from J, leaving 10 bases between. CDR1 and CDR2 from the germline V gene are ENHRY and SYGVKD. The CDR3 runs to 14 residues. This chain's CDR3 is CAISESTGGYEQYF. DNA of the CDR3: TGTGCCATCAGTGAGTCGACAGGAGGTTACGAGCAGTACTTC.

The table lists this clone with a few counts. This chain links TRBV4-1 with TRBJ1-1; 8 bases match TRBD1. The CDR3 has 18 amino acids. Per germline, CDR1 MGHRA and CDR2 YSYEKL. With V trimmed by 1 base and J by 4 bases, 14 bases remained unmatched. The CDR3 nucleotides are TGCGCCAGCAGCCAAGCCGGACAGGGAGACCTCATGGGCACTGAAGCTTTCTTT. Amino acids: CASSQAGQGDLMGTEAFF.

The chain combines TRBV29-1 with TRBJ1-1; 7 bases are a match to TRBD1. Germline assignment: CDR1 SQVTM and CDR2 ANQGSEA. V was pared by 7 bases and J by 4 bases, with 15 bases of the junction left unmatched. The CDR3 loop spans 15 amino acids. CDR3 residues: CSGRPSGQVVTEAFF. The CDR3 DNA sequence: TGCAGCGGCAGACCCTCCGGACAGGTGGTCACTGAAGCTTTCTTT.

CDR3 sequence reads: CAWSVGTGETQYF. CDR3 sequence (DNA): TGTGCCTGGAGTGTGGGGACAGGGGAGACCCAGTACTTC. The chain has TRBV30 and TRBJ2-5; 9 bases fit TRBD1. Germline values: CDR1 GTSNPN, CDR2 SVGIG (reference sequence). This CDR3 region has 13 residues. Trimming at V came to 0 bases and at J to 5 bases, leaving 1 base not matched to a gene.

The J gene is TRBJ1-1, the V gene TRBV9, with a possible D match to TRBD1 (6 bases). The germline CDR1 and CDR2 sequences are SGDLS and YYNGEE. V was pared by 7 bases and J by 4 bases, with 14 bases between. This CDR3 contains 13 residues. The CDR3 sequence is CASGGAGATEAFF. Written as DNA, the CDR3 is TGTGCCAGCGGGGGGGCGGGGGCCACTGAAGCTTTCTTT. Full variable domain (outside the CDR3, taken from reference TRBV9 and TRBJ1-1): DSGVTQTPKHLITATGQRVTLRCSPRSGDLSVYWYQQSLDQGLQFLIQYYNGEERAKGNILERFSAQQFPDLHSELNLSSLELGDSALYFCASGGAGATEAFFGQGTRLTVV.

V usage is TRBV28 and J usage is TRBJ2-1; possible D gene TRBD2, 6 bases. The CDR3 runs to 15 residues. Looked up from germline, CDR1 is MDHEN and CDR2 is SYDVKM. V gave up 3 bases and J gave up 0 bases, with 9 bases separating them. The CDR3 here is CASSFSGGSYNEQFF. The CDR3 nucleotides read TGTGCCAGCAGTTTTAGCGGAGGCTCCTACAATGAGCAGTTCTTC.

The chain carries TRBV5-1 and TRBJ2-1; TRBD2 might be the D (5 bases). V lost 0 bases to trimming and J lost 8 bases, with 12 bases between them. The germline V gene encodes CDR1 SGHRS and CDR2 YFSETQ. The CDR3 runs 14 residues. The CDR3 DNA reads as TGCGCCAGCAGCTTGGCACAGTCAGCGGATGAGCAGTTCTTC. Its protein product is CASSLAQSADEQFF. The full variable domain, completed using reference TRBV5-1 and TRBJ2-1, is KAGVTQTPRYLIKTRGQQVTLSCSPISGHRSVSWYQQTPGQGLQFLFEYFSETQRNKGNFPGRFSGRQFSNSRSEMNVSTLELGDSALYLCASSLAQSADEQFFGPGTRLTVL.

This sequence joins TRBV29-1 and TRBJ2-7, with D perhaps matching TRBD2 (5 bases). This CDR3 has 13 amino acids. From germline, CDR1 is SQVTM and CDR2 ANQGSEA. Trimming removed 5 bases from V and 5 bases from J, with 16 bases in between. This chain's CDR3 is CSVKGLYLDEQYF. The CDR3 DNA follows: TGCAGCGTTAAAGGACTCTACCTCGACGAGCAGTACTTC.

This clone was observed a few times. The chain uses TRBV2 and TRBJ1-2, with a tentative D call TRBD1 (5 bases). This CDR3 is built from 13 residues. The germline V gene encodes CDR1 SNHLY and CDR2 FYNNEI. V shed 9 bases and J shed 0 bases, with 11 bases lying between them. The CDR3 region has the DNA TGTGCCAGAGACCGACAGACTAACTATGGCTACACCTTC. This sequence encodes CARDRQTNYGYTF. Supplemented by reference TRBV2 and TRBJ1-2, the full variable domain reads EPEVTQTPSHQVTQMGQEVILRCVPISNHLYFYWYRQILGQKVEFLVSFYNNEISEKSEIFDDQFSVERPDGSNFTLKIRSTKLEDSAMYFCARDRQTNYGYTFGSGTRLTVV.

The V gene is TRBV19, the J gene TRBJ1-3; possible D gene TRBD1, 5 bases. CDR1 and CDR2 from the germline V gene are LNHDA and SQIVND (reference sequence). The V gene lost 5 bases and the J gene lost 0 bases, with 17 bases spanning the gap. This CDR3 spans 17 amino acids. The CDR3 spells CASSPPREGNSGNTIYF. For the CDR3, the DNA is TGTGCCAGTAGTCCGCCCCGGGAGGGGAACTCTGGAAACACCATATATTTT.

The rearrangement joins TRBV5-4 to TRBJ2-7, with D possibly TRBD2 on 6 matching bases. The V gene's germline CDR1 is SGHNT and CDR2 YYREEE (reference sequence). This CDR3 has 16 amino acids. Trimming left V 5 bases short and J 0 bases short, with 18 bases between. The CDR3 bases are TGTGCCAGCAGGCCCGATCCGGGACTGAGCTCCTACGAGCAGTACTTC. Protein sequence: CASRPDPGLSSYEQYF.

The chain has TRBV6-6 and TRBJ1-1, with D perhaps matching TRBD1 (6 bases). Germline CDR1 and CDR2: MNHNY and SVGAGI (reference sequence). There are 12 residues in the CDR3. Trimming took 3 bases from V and 8 from J, leaving 10 bases between them. The CDR3 reads CASSYGGAEAFF. The CDR3 DNA reads TGTGCCAGCAGTTATGGGGGCGCGGAAGCTTTCTTT.

This clone came up once. The chain combines TRBV19 with TRBJ2-1, with 13 bases fitting TRBD2. The V segment lost 7 bases and the J segment 6 bases; nucleotides outside the gene matches: 6. The CDR3 extends over 15 amino acids. Per germline, CDR1 LNHDA and CDR2 SQIVND (reference sequence). CDR3 in DNA: TGTGCCAGTAAGAGGACTAGCGGGGGTCTCAATGAGCAGTTCTTC. Amino acid sequence: CASKRTSGGLNEQFF.

The rearrangement uses TRBV6-6 and TRBJ2-5, with 10 positions matching TRBD1. V gave up 6 bases and J gave up 5 bases; unmatched junction bases: 9. This CDR3 contains 15 residues. Germline CDR1 reads MNHNY; CDR2 reads SVGAGI (reference sequence). DNA of the CDR3: TGTGCCAGCAGACCGGGACAGGGGTTATTGGAGACCCAGTACTTC. The encoded protein is CASRPGQGLLETQYF.

This clone was detected a few times. V is TRBV10-3 and J is TRBJ1-1; D gene uncertain. V dropped 6 bases and J dropped 5 bases, with 7 bases sitting between them. The CDR3 length is 11 residues. Germline-derived CDR1 and CDR2 are ENHRY and SYGVKD. Here the CDR3 reads CAISHGTEAFF. The CDR3, as DNA: TGTGCCATCAGCCACGGTACTGAAGCTTTCTTT.